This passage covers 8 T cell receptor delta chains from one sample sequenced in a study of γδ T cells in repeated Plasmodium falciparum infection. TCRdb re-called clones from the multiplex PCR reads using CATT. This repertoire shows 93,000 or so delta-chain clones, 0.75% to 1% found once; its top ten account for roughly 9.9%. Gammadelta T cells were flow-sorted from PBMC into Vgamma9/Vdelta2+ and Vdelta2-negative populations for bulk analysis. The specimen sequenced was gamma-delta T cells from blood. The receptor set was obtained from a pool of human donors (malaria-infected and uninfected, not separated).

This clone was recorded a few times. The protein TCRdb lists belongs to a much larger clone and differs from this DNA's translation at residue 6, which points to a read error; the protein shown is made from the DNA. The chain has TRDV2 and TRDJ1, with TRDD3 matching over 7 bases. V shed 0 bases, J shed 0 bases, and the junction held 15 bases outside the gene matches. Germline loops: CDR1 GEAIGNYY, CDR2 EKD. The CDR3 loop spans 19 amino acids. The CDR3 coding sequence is TGTGCCTGTGACACCCAATGGGATACTAAAGGCCCGTACACCGATAAACTCATCTTT. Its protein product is CACDTQWDTKGPYTDKLIF.

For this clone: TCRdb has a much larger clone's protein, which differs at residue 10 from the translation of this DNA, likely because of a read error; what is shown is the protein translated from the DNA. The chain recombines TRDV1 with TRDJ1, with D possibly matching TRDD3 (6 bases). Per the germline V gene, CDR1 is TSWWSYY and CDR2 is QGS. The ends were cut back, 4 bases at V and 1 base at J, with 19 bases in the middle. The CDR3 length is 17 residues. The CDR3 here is CALGVYPRGTLTDKLIF. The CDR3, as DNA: TGTGCTCTTGGGGTCTATCCCCGGGGGACTCTCACCGATAAACTCATCTTT.

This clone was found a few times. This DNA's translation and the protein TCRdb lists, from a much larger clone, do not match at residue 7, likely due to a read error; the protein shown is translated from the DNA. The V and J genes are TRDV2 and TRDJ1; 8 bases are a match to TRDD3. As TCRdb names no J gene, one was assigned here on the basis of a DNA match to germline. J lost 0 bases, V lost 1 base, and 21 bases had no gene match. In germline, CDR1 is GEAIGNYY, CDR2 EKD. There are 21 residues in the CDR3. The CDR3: CACDTALLRTGGPKYTDKLIF. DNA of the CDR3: TGTGCCTGTGACACGGCCCTCCTACGGACTGGGGGTCCTAAATACACCGATAAACTCATCTTT.

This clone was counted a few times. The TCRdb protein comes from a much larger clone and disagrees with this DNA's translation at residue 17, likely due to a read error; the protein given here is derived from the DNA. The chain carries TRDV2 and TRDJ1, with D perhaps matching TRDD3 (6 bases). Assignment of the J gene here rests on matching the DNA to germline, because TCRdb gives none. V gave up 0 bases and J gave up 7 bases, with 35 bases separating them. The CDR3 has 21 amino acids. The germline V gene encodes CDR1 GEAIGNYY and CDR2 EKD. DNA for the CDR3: TGTGCCTGTGACACCGTGTACGTAGGGGATCGCCGAGGGTTAGCGACTCGTAAACTCATCTTT. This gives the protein CACDTVYVGDRRGLATRKLIF.

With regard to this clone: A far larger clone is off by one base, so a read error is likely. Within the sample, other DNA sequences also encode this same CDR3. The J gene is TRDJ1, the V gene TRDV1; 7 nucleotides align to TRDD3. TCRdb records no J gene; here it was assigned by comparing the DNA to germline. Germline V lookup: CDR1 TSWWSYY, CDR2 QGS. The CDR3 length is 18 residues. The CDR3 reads CALGSRLVDGGMYAKLIF. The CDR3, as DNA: TGCGCTCTTGGCTCTCGGCTCGTTGACGGGGGGATGTATGCTAAACTCATCTTT.

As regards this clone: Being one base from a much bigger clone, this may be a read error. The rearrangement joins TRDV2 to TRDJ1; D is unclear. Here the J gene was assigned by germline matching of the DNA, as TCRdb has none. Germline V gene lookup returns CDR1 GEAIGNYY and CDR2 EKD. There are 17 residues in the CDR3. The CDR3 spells CACDKLPIQQTTDKLIF. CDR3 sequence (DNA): TGCGCCTGTGACAAGTTACCAATCCAACAAACTACCGATAAACTCATCTTT.

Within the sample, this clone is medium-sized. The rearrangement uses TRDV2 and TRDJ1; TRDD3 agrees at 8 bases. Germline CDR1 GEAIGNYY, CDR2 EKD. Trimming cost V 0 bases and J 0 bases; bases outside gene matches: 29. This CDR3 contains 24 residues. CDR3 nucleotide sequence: TGTGCCTGTGACACCGTCGGTCCTACACCACCATCTGGGGGACCCCCCTCGTACACCGATAAACTCATCTTT. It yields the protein CACDTVGPTPPSGGPPSYTDKLIF.

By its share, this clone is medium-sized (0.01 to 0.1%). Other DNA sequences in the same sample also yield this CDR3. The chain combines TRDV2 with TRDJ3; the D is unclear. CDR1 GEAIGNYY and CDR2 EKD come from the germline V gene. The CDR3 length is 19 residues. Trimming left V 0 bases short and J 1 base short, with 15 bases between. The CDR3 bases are TGTGCCTGTGACACCGTTGGGAAAGGAGAATCCTGGGACACCCGACAGATGTTTTTC. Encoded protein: CACDTVGKGESWDTRQMFF.